A selection of T cell receptor beta chains follows, all from one sample in a study of blood T cell repertoires in COVID-19. Produced via immunoSEQ multiplex PCR; TCRdb's table is partial and in-frame only. This table holds 150,000 to 200,000 clones, about 72% found once. The source material was PBMCs or T cells enriched from blood (not recorded which). These receptors were collected from a woman between 50 and 59 years old who had recovered from COVID-19. Each CDR3 is given with its conserved first and last residue. D genes are given only for firm matches. The size entry is marked missing in some rows and otherwise reads once, few, many or a size class.

16	TRBV10-1	TRBD2	NA	TRBJ2-3	CASSELAGGRTDTQYF	TGCGCCAGCAGTGAATTAGCGGGAGGGAGGACAGATACGCAGTATTTT
14	TRBV27	TRBD2	NA	TRBJ2-5	CASSSGGSGETQYF	TGTGCCAGCAGTTCGGGCGGGAGCGGTGAGACCCAGTACTTC
13	TRBV5-1	NA	NA	TRBJ1-1	CASTGQLNTEAFF	TGCGCCAGCACCGGACAGTTGAACACTGAAGCTTTCTTT
16	TRBV7-9	TRBD1	NA	TRBJ2-5	CASSPYGQDYAETQYF	TGTGCCAGCAGCCCATATGGACAGGATTATGCGGAGACCCAGTACTTC
19	TRBV5-1	TRBD1	few	TRBJ2-6	CASSSPAGTGSSGANVLTF	TGCGCCAGCAGCTCACCTGCCGGGACAGGGAGCTCTGGGGCCAACGTCCTGACTTTC
14	TRBV7-3	TRBD1	NA	TRBJ1-2	CASSSQTGGYGYTF	TGTGCCAGCAGCTCTCAGACAGGGGGCTATGGCTACACCTTC
15	TRBV7-2	TRBD1	few	TRBJ2-7	CASSLSAGQAYEQYF	TGTGCCAGCAGCTTATCCGCGGGACAGGCGTACGAGCAGTACTTC
14	TRBV10-1	NA	once	TRBJ2-1	CASSDSYSYNEQFF	TGCGCCAGCAGTGACAGTTACTCCTACAATGAGCAGTTCTTC
18	TRBV9	TRBD2	NA	TRBJ2-3	CASSVASGSSFGGDTQYF	TGTGCCAGCAGCGTAGCTAGCGGGAGTTCCTTCGGTGGGGATACGCAGTATTTT
14	TRBV7-2	TRBD1	NA	TRBJ2-1	CASSLRGLSNEQFF	TGTGCCAGCAGCTTAAGGGGGCTAAGTAATGAGCAGTTCTTC
14	TRBV27	TRBD1	NA	TRBJ1-2	CASSLRGPFYGYTF	TGTGCCAGCAGCCTCAGGGGGCCTTTCTATGGCTACACCTTC
13	TRBV5-1	NA	NA	TRBJ2-1	CASSSLDTEEQFF	TGCGCCAGCAGCTCCCTGGACACGGAGGAGCAGTTCTTC
13	TRBV3-1/TRBV3-2	NA	NA	TRBJ1-1	CASSPLGGTEAFF	TGTGCCAGCAGCCCCCTAGGGGGCACTGAAGCTTTCTTT
12	TRBV11-1	NA	few	TRBJ2-7	CASSYYRVEQYF	TGTGCCAGCAGTTACTACAGGGTTGAGCAGTACTTC
11	TRBV7-2	NA	NA	TRBJ1-1	CASILRGEAFF	TGTGCCAGCATCCTAAGGGGGGAAGCTTTCTTT
12	TRBV28	NA	NA	TRBJ1-4	CASSRGGEKLFF	TGTGCCAGCAGCCGCGGGGGTGAAAAACTGTTTTTT
13	TRBV4-3	NA	NA	TRBJ1-2	CASSQETGHGYTF	TGCGCCAGCAGCCAAGAGACAGGCCATGGCTACACCTTC
14	TRBV7-8	TRBD2	few	TRBJ2-7	CASSPGLVWLEQYF	TGTGCCAGCAGCCCCGGACTAGTATGGCTCGAGCAGTACTTC
17	TRBV11-3	TRBD2	NA	TRBJ2-1	CASSLGVAGENYNEQFF	TGTGCCAGCAGCTTAGGGGTAGCGGGAGAAAATTACAATGAGCAGTTCTTC
14	TRBV6-2/TRBV6-3	TRBD2	NA	TRBJ2-1	CASSTTSSRNEQFF	TGTGCCAGCAGTACGACTAGCTCTCGGAATGAGCAGTTCTTC
14	TRBV30	TRBD1	NA	TRBJ2-1	CAWSGDRGYNEQFF	TGTGCCTGGAGCGGGGACAGGGGCTACAATGAGCAGTTCTTC
15	TRBV4-3	NA	NA	TRBJ2-2	CASSQLSGKGGELFF	TGCGCCAGCAGCCAGCTATCAGGGAAGGGCGGGGAGCTGTTTTTT
13	TRBV29-1	TRBD1	NA	TRBJ2-7	CSARDRVSYEQYF	TGCAGCGCTCGGGACAGGGTCTCCTACGAGCAGTACTTC
14	TRBV5-6	NA	few	TRBJ1-1	CASSPTVAGLEAFF	NA
14	TRBV5-1	NA	once	TRBJ1-1	CASSLRTANTEAFF	TGCGCCAGCAGCCTCCGGACAGCGAACACTGAAGCTTTCTTT
15	TRBV9	NA	few	TRBJ2-7	CASSVTGLPLDEQYF	TGTGCCAGCAGCGTTACAGGGCTCCCTTTAGACGAGCAGTACTTC
14	TRBV5-1	NA	once	TRBJ2-2	CASSSIRVPGELFF	TGCGCCAGCAGCTCCATCAGGGTCCCCGGGGAGCTGTTTTTT
15	TRBV18	NA	NA	TRBJ1-1	CASSPTMGRNTEAFF	TGTGCCAGCTCACCTACTATGGGGAGGAACACTGAAGCTTTCTTT
15	TRBV19	NA	once	TRBJ2-5	CASSPEWGGWETQYF	TGTGCCAGTAGCCCTGAGTGGGGGGGCTGGGAGACCCAGTACTTC
16	TRBV5-1	NA	few	TRBJ2-7	CASSLGRGAQSYEQYF	TGCGCCAGCAGCTTAGGACGGGGGGCACAATCCTACGAGCAGTACTTC
13	TRBV12-5	TRBD1	few	TRBJ1-1	CASGTTGDTEAFF	TGTGCTAGTGGTACGACAGGGGACACTGAAGCTTTCTTT
14	TRBV20-1	TRBD1	NA	TRBJ1-2	CSASATGEGYGYTF	TGCAGTGCTAGTGCGACAGGGGAGGGCTATGGCTACACCTTC
14	TRBV27	NA	NA	TRBJ2-2	CASSSTQPSGELFF	TGTGCCAGCAGTTCGACTCAGCCTTCCGGGGAGCTGTTTTTT
15	TRBV11-3	TRBD2	NA	TRBJ2-1	CASSFEGGTMNEQFF	TGTGCCAGCAGCTTTGAGGGAGGGACTATGAATGAGCAGTTCTTC